These 16 T cell receptor beta chains originate from one sample sequenced in a study of blood T cell repertoires in COVID-19 (dated by TCRdb to 2020 to 2021). Libraries were made using the immunoSEQ multiplex PCR assay. Entries here come from immuneACCESS through TCRdb and include only in-frame sequences with V and J called. Some clones fail to appear in such tables; in the studies checked, an unresolved V gene covers under half of the shortfall, and the cause of the remainder is unknown. The sample yields 110,000 to 150,000 clones; more than 75% were counted once. The ten most abundant clones make up 3.5% to 4.5% of the sample. The sequencing input was peripheral blood. The receptor set was obtained from a man aged 55-75 years with acute or convalescent COVID-19.

The chain joins TRBV19 to TRBJ2-7; tentative D call: TRBD1 (6 bases). V shed 1 base and J shed 1 base, with 11 bases lying between them. The CDR3 runs to 15 residues. Germline assignment: CDR1 LNHDA and CDR2 SQIVND (reference sequence). The CDR3 is CASSIGQAGSYEQYF. The CDR3 DNA sequence: TGTGCCAGTAGTATAGGACAGGCGGGTTCCTACGAGCAGTACTTC.

The chain joins TRBV19 to TRBJ1-1; weak D call: TRBD1 (6 bases). V gave up 1 base and J gave up 1 base, with 13 bases separating them. The CDR3 extends over 16 amino acids. Germline V gene sequence: CDR1 LNHDA, CDR2 SQIVND (reference sequence). CDR3: CASSIGSDRRNTEAFF. DNA for the CDR3: TGTGCCAGTAGTATAGGGTCGGACAGACGGAACACTGAAGCTTTCTTT.

CDR3 in DNA: TGTGCCAGCAGTTACTTACTCCCCAAAACAGATACGCAGTATTTT. Translated, it gives CASSYLLPKTDTQYF. The chain has TRBV6-2 or TRBV6-3 and TRBJ2-3; D not resolved. The CDR3 extends over 15 amino acids. Between the trimmed V and J ends, which lost 1 base and 3 bases, there was a span of 11 bases. Germline CDR1 MNHEY, CDR2 SVGEGT.

This clone showed up many times. This chain connects TRBV7-9 to TRBJ1-4; D unresolved. This CDR3 is built from 12 residues. Trimming removed 11 bases at V and 6 bases at J, with 13 bases between. Germline-derived CDR1 and CDR2 are SEHNR and FQNEAQ (reference sequence). This chain's CDR3 is CASSGSDEKLFF. Written as DNA, the CDR3 is TGTGCCTCCTCCGGGTCGGATGAAAAACTGTTTTTT.

This chain connects TRBV15 to TRBJ1-2, with a tentative D call TRBD1 (6 bases). CDR1 and CDR2 from the germline V gene are LNHNV and YYDKDF (reference sequence). The CDR3 loop spans 15 amino acids. Trimming took 3 bases from V and 4 from J, leaving 15 bases between them. As DNA, the CDR3 is TGTGCCACCAGCAGCGAGACAGGATCCTCCTATGGCTACACCTTC. Its protein product is CATSSETGSSYGYTF.

The gene calls are TRBV5-1 and TRBJ1-5; no definite D call. Germline CDR1 is SGHRS and CDR2 is YFSETQ. Deletions cut 0 bases from V and 6 bases from J, with 10 bases between. The CDR3 consists of 14 residues. CDR3 protein: CASSLGAGSQPQHF. Here the CDR3 DNA reads TGCGCCAGCAGCTTGGGAGCGGGAAGTCAGCCCCAGCATTTT.

This clone was seen a few times. V usage is TRBV6-5 and J usage is TRBJ2-2; D is possibly TRBD1 (6 bases). This CDR3 has 15 residues. V was shortened by 6 bases and J by 4 bases, with 15 bases between the two germline ends. CDR1 and CDR2 from the germline V gene are MNHEY and SVGAGI. CDR3 region: CASRFDRFGTGELFF. The CDR3 nucleotides are TGTGCCAGCAGATTTGACAGGTTCGGCACCGGGGAGCTGTTTTTT.

The chain links TRBV19 to TRBJ2-7, with 11 bases aligning to TRBD1. CDR1 is LNHDA and CDR2 is SQIVND in the germline V gene (reference sequence). This CDR3 region has 15 residues. V was pared by 4 bases and J by 2 bases, with 4 bases of the junction left unmatched. This chain's CDR3 is CASSSGTGGTYEQYF. Written as DNA, the CDR3 is TGTGCCAGTAGTAGCGGGACAGGGGGAACCTACGAGCAGTACTTC.

V is TRBV28 and J is TRBJ2-3; 9 nucleotides line up with TRBD1. Germline V gene sequence: CDR1 MDHEN, CDR2 SYDVKM. This CDR3 comprises 16 residues. V lost 4 bases and J lost 4; bases outside the gene matches: 9. The DNA for the CDR3 is TGTGCCAGCAGTTCCGGGACAGGGTCATGGCCAGATACGCAGTATTTT. Residues: CASSSGTGSWPDTQYF.

CDR3 loop: CASSFEGGTEQFF. CDR3 bases: TGTGCCAGCAGCTTCGAGGGAGGGACTGAGCAGTTCTTC. The chain combines TRBV7-9 with TRBJ2-1; 7 nucleotides agree with TRBD2. This CDR3 spans 13 amino acids. V gave up 3 bases and J gave up 9 bases; unmatched junction bases: 5. Germline CDR1 SEHNR, CDR2 FQNEAQ (reference sequence).

This clone appeared a single time. This chain's CDR3 is CSVQDREQPQHF. The CDR3 nucleotides are TGCAGCGTACAGGACAGGGAACAGCCCCAGCATTTT. V gene TRBV29-1 combines with J gene TRBJ1-5; the match to TRBD1 covers 8 bases. The CDR3 contains 12 residues. J was trimmed by 7 bases and V by 6 bases; bases with no gene match: 5. Germline-derived CDR1 and CDR2 are SQVTM and ANQGSEA. Based on the CDR3 plus reference TRBV29-1 and TRBJ1-5, the full variable domain is SAVISQKPSRDICQRGTSLTIQCQVDSQVTMMFWYRQQPGQSLTLIATANQGSEATYESGFVIDKFPISRPNLTFSTLTVSNMSPEDSSIYLCSVQDREQPQHFGDGTRLSIL.

The V call is TRBV28, the J call TRBJ2-7; D may be TRBD1 (5 bases). Between the trimmed V and J ends, which lost 4 bases and 0 bases, there was a span of 7 bases. This CDR3 has 13 amino acids. Germline loops: CDR1 MDHEN, CDR2 SYDVKM. The CDR3 sequence: CASSSGPSYEQYF. In DNA, the CDR3 is TGTGCCAGCAGTTCAGGGCCCTCCTACGAGCAGTACTTC.

Only a few counts were recorded for this clone. The V and J genes are TRBV6-6 and TRBJ2-3; 8 nucleotides align to TRBD2. V gave up 0 bases and J gave up 6 bases; unmatched junction bases: 5. This CDR3 has 15 residues. Germline CDR1 is MNHNY and CDR2 is SVGAGI (reference sequence). The CDR3 loop reads CASSYSAGVGDTQYF. CDR3 sequence (DNA): TGTGCCAGCAGTTACTCAGCGGGAGTTGGGGATACGCAGTATTTT.

J is TRBJ1-1 and V is TRBV30; D not certain. Germline CDR1 is GTSNPN and CDR2 is SVGIG (reference sequence). The CDR3 loop spans 14 amino acids. The V end lost 7 bases, the J end lost 0 bases, and 15 bases lay between the germline ends. Written as DNA, the CDR3 is TGTGCCTATCGGTCGGGGAGCATGAACACTGAAGCTTTCTTT. Translating gives CAYRSGSMNTEAFF.

V usage is TRBV5-1 and J usage is TRBJ1-4; 8 positions match TRBD1. The CDR3 spans 13 residues. Trimming cost V 5 bases and J 7 bases; bases outside gene matches: 4. Germline V CDR1 and CDR2: SGHRS, YFSETQ. The CDR3 spells CASRQGVREKLFF. CDR3 sequence (DNA): TGCGCCAGCAGACAGGGGGTTCGTGAAAAACTGTTTTTT.

The chain is built from TRBV18 and TRBJ2-3; no definite D call. The CDR3 has 16 amino acids. CDR1 and CDR2 (germline): KGHSH, LQKENI. V was trimmed by 1 base and J by 2 bases, leaving 13 bases between them. CDR3 bases: TGTGCCAGCTCACCACAGCCTTCGCCCCCCACAGATACGCAGTATTTT. It is translated as CASSPQPSPPTDTQYF.